The entry below describes one T cell receptor beta chain. Its antigen is still unknown. V was pared by 4 bases and J by 2 bases, with 11 bases of the junction left unmatched. The CDR3 runs to 16 residues. The germline gives CDR1 SEHNR, CDR2 FQNEAQ (reference sequence). This sample is part of a study of T cells in Graves' hyperthyroidism and ophthalmopathy. Authors of the study amplified TCR beta CDR3 regions from RNA transcripts. A first-round RT-PCR of the TCR CDR3 used the HTBI primer set. TCRdb re-called the multiplex PCR reads through MiXCR, storing one row per CDR3 protein. Of 490,000 or so distinct CDR3 sequences listed, 46% are singletons. Study-wide results and limits: Most thyroid clonotypes with frequency above 0.001 were detected in blood.

Exclusion followed for patients with uncontrolled infection, other autoimmune disease, pregnancy or lactation. Clinical symptoms, serum thyroxine, TRAb, thyroid ultrasound and orbital computed tomography established diagnosis. The sequence came from an adult woman with Graves' disease, either hyperthyroidism or ophthalmopathy (not recorded which). The gene calls are TRBV7-9 and TRBJ2-7, with 7 nucleotides matching TRBD1. Input material: peripheral blood or thyroid tissue (not recorded which). CDR3 protein: CASSYSPRQGAYEQYF. For the CDR3, the DNA is TGTGCCAGCAGCTACTCCCCCCGACAGGGAGCCTACGAGCAGTACTTC.